One sample yielded the 12 T cell receptor beta chains listed below, sequenced in a study of CD8+ T cells in alopecia areata (dated 2018 in TCRdb). The sample's time point label, decoded: 24 weeks on oral tofacitinib. Interpreted using the paper, the treatment or condition label stands for: oral pan-JAK inhibitor, 5-10 mg twice daily. Receptor amplification or capture employed the immunoSEQ multiplex PCR assay. RNA was extracted from all samples and reverse transcribed into cDNA, which served as template for TCR sequencing. As stored in TCRdb, this immuneACCESS dataset retains in-frame rearrangements with V and J assigned. A fraction of the clones does not appear; measured against another copy, unresolved V genes explain less than half of the discrepancy, and the remainder lacks a known reason. Recorded for this sample are 150,000 to 200,000 clones; approximately 57% of them occurred a single time. The top ten constitute 1% of the sample.

This specimen was CD4+ T cells sorted from blood, taken at week 24, from a patient treated with tofacitinib. The source is a human donor with alopecia areata.

The chain couples TRBV27 to TRBJ2-1; D gene unclear. The CDR3 sequence is 16 residues long. The germline V and J ends were trimmed by 5 bases and 0 bases, with 14 bases remaining between them. CDR1 is MNHEY and CDR2 is SMNVEV in the germline V gene (reference sequence). The CDR3 bases are TGTGCCAGCAGTCTCGAAGGAATCAGCTCCTACAATGAGCAGTTCTTC. As protein: CASSLEGISSYNEQFF.

This clone was detected a few times. The chain uses TRBV11-2 and TRBJ1-4, with a possible D match to TRBD1 (6 bases). Germline V gene data show CDR1 as SGHAT and CDR2 as FQNNGV. CDR3 length: 13 residues. Between the trimmed V and J ends, which lost 6 bases and 8 bases, there was a span of 13 bases. CDR3 sequence reads: CASSFRGNEKLFF. The CDR3 DNA reads as TGTGCCAGCAGTTTCAGGGGCAACGAAAAACTGTTTTTT. Full variable domain (missing parts from reference TRBV11-2 and TRBJ1-4): EAGVAQSPRYKIIEKRQSVAFWCNPISGHATLYWYQQILGQGPKLLIQFQNNGVVDDSQLPKDRFSAERLKGVDSTLKIQPAKLEDSAVYLCASSFRGNEKLFFGSGTQLSVL.

The chain combines TRBV30 with TRBJ1-4; D is unresolved. The CDR3 covers 14 residues. Germline CDR1 and CDR2: GTSNPN and SVGIG (reference sequence). The V end lost 2 bases, the J end lost 8 bases, and 15 bases lay between the germline ends. CDR3 region: CAWSPGPSGEKLFF. The CDR3 DNA follows: TGTGCCTGGAGTCCCGGGCCCAGCGGGGAAAAACTGTTTTTT.

This chain uses TRBV15 with TRBJ2-5, with D hard to call. Germline V gene data show CDR1 as LNHNV and CDR2 as YYDKDF (reference sequence). Trimming removed 0 bases at V and 3 bases at J, with 8 bases between. CDR3 size: 14 residues. CDR3 protein: CATSREGPEETQYF. The CDR3 DNA follows: TGTGCCACCAGCAGAGAGGGTCCCGAAGAGACCCAGTACTTC.

The V call is TRBV29-1, the J call TRBJ1-2, with 9 bases identical to TRBD1. The ends lost 4 bases at V and 14 bases at J; junction bases unmatched: 5. The length of the CDR3 is 10 residues. CDR1 is SQVTM, CDR2 ANQGSEA, per germline. The CDR3 sequence: CSVGQGGETF. The CDR3 DNA is TGCAGCGTTGGACAGGGGGGCGAAACCTTC.

The genes are TRBV18 and TRBJ2-7; D is unresolved. Trimming pared 3 bases from V and 6 bases from J, leaving 9 bases between. From germline, CDR1 is KGHSH and CDR2 LQKENI. CDR3 length: 12 amino acids. The DNA of the CDR3 is TGTGCCAGCTCACCCGAAGGATCCGAGCAGTACTTC. Translating it yields CASSPEGSEQYF.

The chain links TRBV14 to TRBJ2-7, with D perhaps matching TRBD2 (6 bases). V gave up 0 bases and J gave up 7 bases, with 19 bases separating them. This CDR3 is 16 amino acids long. Per germline, CDR1 SGHDN and CDR2 FVKESK. The CDR3 coding sequence is TGTGCCAGCAGCCAAGAGGGTTTCGCGGGGCTGGGGGAGCAGTACTTC. Protein sequence: CASSQEGFAGLGEQYF.

The V call is TRBV7-3, the J call TRBJ2-3, with D possibly TRBD1 on 6 matching bases. Trimming took 5 bases from V and 2 from J, leaving 14 bases between them. From germline, CDR1 is SGHTA and CDR2 FQGTGA. This CDR3 has 15 amino acids. CDR3 nucleotide sequence: TGTGCCAGCAGCCCCCGGCAGGGGCTCACAGATACGCAGTATTTT. Residues: CASSPRQGLTDTQYF.

With respect to this clone: Other DNA variants within this sample encode the same CDR3. The chain joins TRBV30 to TRBJ2-5; weak D call: TRBD1 (5 bases). This CDR3 has 12 residues. Germline V gene lookup returns CDR1 GTSNPN and CDR2 SVGIG (reference sequence). V lost 4 bases and J lost 1, with 7 bases in between. DNA for the CDR3: TGTGCCTGGAATCAGGGCCAAGAGACCCAGTACTTC. It yields the protein CAWNQGQETQYF.

V usage is TRBV29-1 and J usage is TRBJ2-6, with D perhaps TRBD1 (5 bases). This CDR3 has 16 residues. V was trimmed by 7 bases and J by 0 bases, leaving 16 bases between them. Germline CDR1 is SQVTM and CDR2 is ANQGSEA. CDR3 sequence reads: CSAEAGPYSGANVLTF. CDR3 in DNA: TGCAGCGCTGAGGCAGGGCCCTACTCTGGGGCCAACGTCCTGACTTTC.

Many counts were recorded for this clone. The sample carries other DNA sequences with the same CDR3. The J gene is TRBJ1-5, the V gene TRBV19; D remains ambiguous. Trimming removed 6 bases from V and 7 bases from J, with 13 bases in between. The V gene's germline CDR1 is LNHDA and CDR2 SQIVND (reference sequence). This CDR3 has 13 residues. This CDR3 is CASSGTGVQPQHF. The CDR3 DNA reads TGTGCCAGTAGCGGCACCGGGGTCCAGCCCCAGCATTTT.

This clone was seen only once. The rearrangement links TRBV29-1 to TRBJ1-2; D is ambiguous. CDR1 and CDR2 (germline): SQVTM, ANQGSEA. V lost 6 bases and J 8 bases, leaving 22 bases between the germline ends. The CDR3 contains 14 residues. The CDR3 DNA reads TGCAGCGTCCGAGGCCTCCGAGGAGCGAGCGGCTACACCTTC. This encodes CSVRGLRGASGYTF.